This TCR beta chain was recovered during a study of T cell responses to AZD1222 COVID-19 vaccine. The study, taken as a whole, reports: A mostly white British donor set with more females was recruited, and clonal diversity was possibly underestimated.

After removal of 5 bases from V and 6 bases from J, the junction contained 10 bases not matched to a gene. From germline, CDR1 is SQVTM and CDR2 ANQGSEA. This CDR3 has 15 residues. Clones were read by immunoSEQ multiplex PCR, and TCRdb kept only the in-frame ones, dropping some. Of under 200,000 clones listed, just over 90% are singletons. In the case of this clone: Its target is not known.

The source material was peripheral blood, sampled on day 0 of AZD1222 vaccination. The chain is built from TRBV29-1 and TRBJ2-1; the match to TRBD2 covers 10 bases. The TCR originated in an adult in good health. The CDR3 is CSVRSGRAGGNEQFF. CDR3 DNA: TGCAGCGTTCGGAGCGGGAGGGCCGGGGGCAATGAGCAGTTCTTC.